A selection of T cell receptor beta chains follows, all from one sample in a study of blood T cell repertoires in COVID-19. Data came from immunoSEQ multiplex PCR; TCRdb stores just in-frame clones and leaves some out. The table has around 130,000 clones, less than 90% seen once. The sequencing input was PBMCs or T cells enriched from blood (not recorded which). The receptors come from a woman in her forties or fifties who had recovered from COVID-19. Each CDR3 is given with its conserved first and last residue. The D gene is left open where the match is weak.

d_call | j_call | v_call | cdr3_aa
TRBD1 | TRBJ2-1 | TRBV5-1 | CASSIDRGRIEQFF
TRBD1 | TRBJ1-1 | TRBV24-1 | CARTGNINLNTEAFF
NA | TRBJ2-5 | TRBV15 | CATSRDSRGSQETQYF
NA | TRBJ1-6 | TRBV7-9 | CASSLRAPNNSPLHF
TRBD1 | TRBJ1-2 | TRBV11-3 | CASSSGQALYGYTF
NA | TRBJ2-1 | TRBV4-1 | CASSLPQGGNEQFF
TRBD2 | TRBJ2-7 | TRBV11-3 | CASSLVTSAAYEQYF
TRBD2 | TRBJ2-1 | TRBV7-8 | CASSLALAGGNYNEQFF
NA | TRBJ2-2 | TRBV7-3 | CASSSYTGELFF
NA | TRBJ2-3 | TRBV5-4 | CASSWDTRPTDTQYF
NA | TRBJ2-4 | TRBV6-1 | CASSEPGGSGKNIQYF
NA | TRBJ2-2 | TRBV4-1 | CASSQGQGGTGELFF
TRBD2 | TRBJ2-3 | TRBV4-1 | CASSQTLAGAYTDTQYF
NA | TRBJ1-3 | TRBV6-1 | CASSELYSGNTIYF
TRBD1 | TRBJ2-6 | TRBV30 | CATGAGANVLTF
TRBD1 | TRBJ2-3 | TRBV11-2 | CASSLDLRQGTDTQYF
TRBD1 | TRBJ2-2 | TRBV13 | CASSLEWQGAGELFF
TRBD1 | TRBJ1-2 | TRBV15 | CATSRGRGSYGYTF
NA | TRBJ1-2 | TRBV27 | CASSLSPRPDRSYGYTF
NA | TRBJ1-1 | TRBV12-5 | CASGPDRLMVTEAFF
TRBD2 | TRBJ2-3 | TRBV4-3 | CASSPGGGTDTQYF
NA | TRBJ1-2 | TRBV6-5 | CASSPPQGYGYTF
NA | TRBJ2-7 | TRBV11-3 | CASSLQGYEQYF
NA | TRBJ1-6 | TRBV5-4 | CASSLVLNSPLHF
TRBD1 | TRBJ1-1 | TRBV28 | CASSSTGGGSGEAFF
NA | TRBJ2-7 | TRBV6-5 | CASTALSGYEQYF
TRBD1 | TRBJ1-1 | TRBV5-1 | CASSSDRGNTEAFF
TRBD1 | TRBJ2-7 | TRBV11-3 | CASRAGTESYEQYF
NA | TRBJ1-6 | TRBV12-3/TRBV12-4 | CASTQSVSPLHF